This TCR beta chain was observed in a study of technical replicates of blood from a few donors. Data came from immunoSEQ multiplex PCR; TCRdb stores just in-frame clones and leaves some out. The repertoire consists of 80,000 to 95,000 clones, with roughly 95% occurring once and the leading ten covering 0.36%. The CDR3 has 17 residues. The trim removed 4 bases at V and 3 bases at J, leaving 8 bases unmatched. Germline CDR1 SGDLS, CDR2 YYNGEE. The sequence came from a human donor in good health. This sequence joins TRBV9 and TRBJ2-5; TRBD2 agrees at 14 bases. The sample consisted of T cells isolated from PBMCs. CDR3 amino acids: CASSHQRLAGGKETQYF. Here the CDR3 DNA reads TGTGCCAGCAGCCACCAAAGACTAGCGGGAGGGAAAGAGACCCAGTACTTC. The entire variable domain, with the rest obtained from reference TRBV9 and TRBJ2-5, is as follows: DSGVTQTPKHLITATGQRVTLRCSPRSGDLSVYWYQQSLDQGLQFLIQYYNGEERAKGNILERFSAQQFPDLHSELNLSSLELGDSALYFCASSHQRLAGGKETQYFGPGTRLLVL.